Listed below are T cell receptor beta chains from one sample, sequenced in a study of T-cell reconstitution after alpha-beta-depleted transplantation in children. TCRdb reanalysed the PCR reads using MiXCR and keeps one entry per CDR3 protein. This sample has roughly 300,000 distinct CDR3 sequences, with around 10% found just once. The material was peripheral blood, obtained 180 days after TCRalphabeta/CD19-depleted stem cell transplant. These TCRs come from a male patient between 2 and 10 years old who had a stem cell transplant for chronic granulomatous disease, so the T cells may come from the graft donor. CDR3s include the opening cysteine and the closing phenylalanine or tryptophan. Fields, in order: D gene, V gene, J gene, clone size, CDR3 DNA, CDR3 protein. A D gene is named only where the DNA matches it firmly. Clone size appears in some rows only: once, few, many, or a class for an expanded clone.

TRBD1	TRBV5-6	TRBJ1-5	many	TGTGCCAGCAGCTTGGGGGGGACAGGTGGGAATCAGCCCCAGCATTTT	CASSLGGTGGNQPQHF
-	TRBV5-4	TRBJ2-1	many	TGTGCCAGCAGCTCACGGGGGACCTACTACAATGAGCAGTTCTTC	CASSSRGTYYNEQFF
-	TRBV9	TRBJ2-5	many	TGTGCCAGCAGCGTAGAGGGAGAGACCCAGTACTTC	CASSVEGETQYF
TRBD2	TRBV12-3/TRBV12-4	TRBJ2-1	-	TGTGCCAGCAGTTCTGGGACTAGCGGCTTCAATGAGCAGTTCTTC	CASSSGTSGFNEQFF
TRBD2	TRBV3-1	TRBJ2-2	few	TGTGCCAGCAGCCAAGGGGGACTAGCGGTCGGGGAGCTGTTTTTT	CASSQGGLAVGELFF
-	TRBV5-4	TRBJ2-5	few	TGTGCCAGCAGCTCCTCGCTAGCGCAGCGAGAGACCCAGTACTTC	CASSSSLAQRETQYF
-	TRBV27	TRBJ2-1	many	TGTGCCAGCAGTCCTGGGACATTTTCCTACAATGAGCAGTTCTTC	CASSPGTFSYNEQFF
-	TRBV12-3/TRBV12-4	TRBJ1-5	many	TGTGCCAGCAGTTTAGCGCCCCAGGGAGGCAATCAGCCCCAGCATTTT	CASSLAPQGGNQPQHF
-	TRBV12-3/TRBV12-4	TRBJ2-3	many	TGTGCCAGCAGTCAAACCACAGATACGCAGTATTTT	CASSQTTDTQYF
-	TRBV19	TRBJ2-2	few	TGTGCCAGTACCTCCGGGACGCTAGGCGCCGGGGAGCTGTTTTTT	CASTSGTLGAGELFF
TRBD2	TRBV28	TRBJ2-7	many	TGTGCCAGCAGTACCCGACTAGCGGCCTTGCTAGCCGAGCAGTACTTC	CASSTRLAALLAEQYF
-	TRBV7-6	TRBJ1-1	many	TGTGCCAGCAGCTTACGGGCCGGGGACAACACTGAAGCTTTCTTT	CASSLRAGDNTEAFF
-	TRBV10-3	TRBJ2-1	many	TGTGCCATCAAGGGGGGGAGCTCCTACAATGAGCAGTTCTTC	CAIKGGSSYNEQFF
-	TRBV30	TRBJ2-7	many	TGTGCCTGGAGTGTAGGAGGCAGGAGGTACGAGCAGTACTTC	CAWSVGGRRYEQYF
-	TRBV7-2	TRBJ2-3	many	TGTGCCAGCAGCGCACCTAAGGGTACGCAGTATTTT	CASSAPKGTQYF
TRBD1	TRBV5-1	TRBJ2-7	-	TGCGCCAGCAGCTTCGGGACAGGGGTCCACGAGCAGTACTTC	CASSFGTGVHEQYF